Listed below are T cell receptor beta chains from one sample, sequenced in a study of monozygotic twins with cystic fibrosis. Profiling relied on immunoSEQ multiplex PCR, and the TCRdb table lists in-frame clones only, not all of them. There are some 14,000 clones in the sample; approximately 92% occur only once, and 9.3% lies in the top ten. Sequenced material: blood. These receptors originate from a girl aged 2 to 10 with cystic fibrosis. CDR3s include the opening cysteine and the closing phenylalanine or tryptophan. Fields, in order: V gene, J gene, D gene, clone size, CDR3 DNA, CDR3 protein. D genes are given only for firm matches. The size entry is marked missing in some rows and otherwise reads once, few, many or a size class.

TRBV27	TRBJ2-1	NA	NA	TGTGCCAGCAAAAGGACTGTATACAATGAGCAGTTCTTC	CASKRTVYNEQFF
TRBV28	TRBJ1-2	NA	NA	TGTGCCAGCACCATAGACAGAAACTATGGCTACACCTTC	CASTIDRNYGYTF
TRBV7-2	TRBJ1-2	NA	few	TGTGCCAGCAGCCCCACTACCCAGAGCTACACCTTC	CASSPTTQSYTF
TRBV29-1	TRBJ2-7	NA	NA	TGCAGCGTTGCGGCTAGCGAACTCGAGCAGTACTTC	CSVAASELEQYF
TRBV5-5	TRBJ2-5	NA	NA	TGTGCCAGCAGCCCCCTGGCCCAAGAGACCCAGTACTTC	CASSPLAQETQYF
TRBV5-1	TRBJ2-3	NA	NA	TGCGCCAGCAGCTTAGGCCTCCCCACAGATACGCAGTATTTT	CASSLGLPTDTQYF
TRBV29-1	TRBJ1-1	TRBD1	NA	TGCAGCGTGGCGGACAGGGAAGCTTTCTTT	CSVADREAFF
TRBV9	TRBJ2-1	NA	NA	TGTGCCAGCAGCGTAGAAGGCAGGGTGGATGAGCAGTTCTTC	CASSVEGRVDEQFF
TRBV19	TRBJ1-5	NA	few	TGTGCCAGTAGTAGAGGGCAGTATAATCAGCCCCAGCATTTT	CASSRGQYNQPQHF
TRBV27	TRBJ1-2	TRBD1	NA	TGTGCCAGCAGTACGGGACAGAACCTGAGGTATGGCTACACCTTC	CASSTGQNLRYGYTF
TRBV7-2	TRBJ2-1	NA	NA	TGTGCCAGCAGCATTATGATATCTCGGGAGTCTTCCAATGAGCAGTTCTTC	CASSIMISRESSNEQFF
TRBV9	TRBJ2-3	NA	NA	TGTGCCAGCTCCCCAGAGGGTAGAGGGGCAGATACGCAGTATTTT	CASSPEGRGADTQYF
TRBV7-9	TRBJ1-1	NA	NA	TGTGCCAGCAGCTTAGAGGAAGGCACTGAAGCTTTCTTT	CASSLEEGTEAFF
TRBV7-3	TRBJ2-1	NA	NA	TGTGCCAGCAGCTTCAACCGACAGGGGAGGGTCTCCTACAATGAGCAGTTCTTC	CASSFNRQGRVSYNEQFF
TRBV9	TRBJ2-7	NA	NA	TGTGCCAGCAGCGCTACAGGGTATGAGCAGTACTTC	CASSATGYEQYF
TRBV27	TRBJ2-1	TRBD2	NA	TGTGCCAGCAGTTTGTGGACTAGCGGAACCAATGAGCAGTTCTTC	CASSLWTSGTNEQFF
TRBV5-1	TRBJ1-4	NA	NA	TGCGCCAGCAGCGCCGTCAACAGGGAAAAACTGTTTTTT	CASSAVNREKLFF
TRBV29-1	TRBJ2-5	NA	NA	TGCAGCGTGCCGATCGGGGGGACCCAGTACTTC	CSVPIGGTQYF
TRBV27	TRBJ2-7	TRBD2	few	TGTGCCAGCATGGGGCGCGGAGCGGGAGTCCCCGGGCAGTACTTC	CASMGRGAGVPGQYF
TRBV7-6	TRBJ1-1	NA	once	TGTGCCAGCAGGCCGGGACAGAACACTGAAGCTTTCTTT	CASRPGQNTEAFF
TRBV6-1	TRBJ1-5	NA	NA	TGTGCCAGCAGTGTACTAGACAGTAGCAATCAGCCCCAGCATTTT	CASSVLDSSNQPQHF
TRBV15	TRBJ1-1	NA	NA	TGTGCCACCAGCAGAGCGGCGGGGGGAGGTGGCACTGAAGCTTTCTTT	CATSRAAGGGGTEAFF
TRBV9	TRBJ2-1	NA	once	TGTGCCAGCAGCGTACAGGGGCGCGGTTCGGATGAGCAGTTCTTC	CASSVQGRGSDEQFF
TRBV29-1	TRBJ1-1	NA	NA	TGCAGCGTTGGGACGGTGAACACTGAAGCTTTCTTT	CSVGTVNTEAFF
TRBV2	TRBJ1-5	NA	NA	TGTGCCAGCAGTGGGTTCTATAGCAATCAGCCCCAGCATTTT	CASSGFYSNQPQHF
TRBV18	TRBJ1-2	NA	NA	TGTGCCAGCTCACCCTACCGGGCGATGGGTGGCTACACCTTC	CASSPYRAMGGYTF
TRBV6-1	TRBJ2-7	NA	NA	TGTGCCAGCAGTGAAGGACAGCGGGACGAGCAGTACTTC	CASSEGQRDEQYF
TRBV7-9	TRBJ2-1	TRBD2	NA	TGTGCCAGCTCCCCCCTAGCGGGAGCACGGAATGAGCAGTTCTTC	CASSPLAGARNEQFF
TRBV19	TRBJ1-2	NA	NA	TGTGCCAGTAGTTCCGCGTGGGGGGGGCTGGATGGCTACACCTTC	CASSSAWGGLDGYTF
TRBV6-6	TRBJ1-5	NA	NA	TGTGCCAGCAGCCAACCAGGGGAGCAGCCCCAGCATTTT	CASSQPGEQPQHF
TRBV7-6	TRBJ2-7	TRBD1	NA	TGTGCCAGCAGTCCAGGGACAGGGAGAGACGAGCAGTACTTC	CASSPGTGRDEQYF
TRBV19	TRBJ2-3	NA	NA	TGTGCCAGTAGTACCCAAATCACAGATACGCAGTATTTT	CASSTQITDTQYF
TRBV4-1	TRBJ2-2	NA	NA	TGCGCCAGCAGCCAACAAGACCTTTTTGTTGTCTCCGGGGAGCTGTTTTTT	CASSQQDLFVVSGELFF
TRBV7-8	TRBJ1-2	TRBD1	NA	TGTGCCAGCAGCTTAGAAGTATGGACAGGGCGGGGCTACACCTTC	CASSLEVWTGRGYTF
TRBV27	TRBJ2-1	NA	NA	TGTGCCAGCACTCACTTTGGAGCAGGGTGGTTCAATGAGCAGTTCTTC	CASTHFGAGWFNEQFF
TRBV7-2	TRBJ2-3	TRBD2	NA	TGTGCCAGCAGCGACTACCGGACTAGCGGGAGGCAGTATTTT	CASSDYRTSGRQYF
TRBV28	TRBJ2-1	TRBD2	once	TGTGCCAGCAGTTTACTAGCGGACCTCTACAATGAGCAGTTCTTC	CASSLLADLYNEQFF
TRBV2	TRBJ2-5	TRBD2	NA	TGTGCCAGCAGCTCCGAGCATAGCGGGAGAGGCGAGACCCAGTACTTC	CASSSEHSGRGETQYF
TRBV7-2	TRBJ1-4	TRBD1	NA	TGTGCCAGCAGCTTAGAACAGGGACAGGAAAAACTGTTTTTT	CASSLEQGQEKLFF
TRBV14	TRBJ2-7	NA	NA	TGTGCCAGCAGCCAAAGAACAGAAGTTCCCTACGAGCAGTACTTC	CASSQRTEVPYEQYF
TRBV9	TRBJ2-2	NA	NA	TGTGCCAGCAGCGTAGCAGGGAACACCGGGGAGCTGTTTTTT	CASSVAGNTGELFF
TRBV19	TRBJ1-5	NA	NA	TGTGCCAGTCAAGCCCAGGCGCGGAATAGCAATCAGCCCCAGCATTTT	CASQAQARNSNQPQHF
TRBV9	TRBJ2-3	NA	NA	TGTGCCAGCAGCGTAGAAGGGCGGCGGGGGCCCACAGATACGCAGTATTTT	CASSVEGRRGPTDTQYF
TRBV25-1	TRBJ1-5	NA	NA	TGTGCCAGCAGTGAATCAGATTTTCCCCAGCCCCAGCATTTT	CASSESDFPQPQHF
TRBV28	TRBJ2-7	TRBD1	medium-sized	TGTGCCAGCAGTTTTGGGACAGGGGGGAACGAGCAGTACTTC	CASSFGTGGNEQYF
TRBV5-1	TRBJ1-2	TRBD1	NA	TGCGCCAGCAGCTTAGACAGGGACTATGGCTACACCTTC	CASSLDRDYGYTF
TRBV4-1	TRBJ1-1	NA	once	TGCGCCAGCAGCCAAGTAGGGAACACTGAAGCTTTCTTT	CASSQVGNTEAFF
TRBV5-1	TRBJ2-3	TRBD2	NA	TGCGCCAGCAGGCCAGCGGGGAGAGATACGCAGTATTTT	CASRPAGRDTQYF
TRBV29-1	TRBJ2-7	TRBD2	NA	TGCAGCGTTGAAGAAGGGCTAGCGGGAGGGTCAGGACGATTGTACTTC	CSVEEGLAGGSGRLYF
TRBV29-1	TRBJ2-1	NA	NA	TGCAGCGTTCTTCAAACAAACGGGAATGAGCAGTTCTTC	CSVLQTNGNEQFF
TRBV2	TRBJ2-5	TRBD1	NA	TGTGCCAGCAGCCGGGACAGGGGCTCCCAAGAGACCCAGTACTTC	CASSRDRGSQETQYF
TRBV9	TRBJ2-1	TRBD2	NA	TGTGCCAGCAGCGCAAGCCCCCTGGGACTAGGGGACAATGAGCAGTTCTTC	CASSASPLGLGDNEQFF
TRBV28	TRBJ2-5	NA	NA	TGTGCCAGCAGTTTACAAGAGACCCAGTACTTC	CASSLQETQYF